A single sample gave rise to the 24 T cell receptor beta chains below, sequenced in a study of post-analysis software for immune sequencing data (dated by TCRdb to about 2015). Findings and caveats that apply to the study as a whole: Significantly higher frequencies in patients than in controls were found for several TRBV segments, including TRBV5-6, TRBV5-1 and TRBV20-1.

These receptors lack a known antigen. Receptor libraries were prepared by PCR. Sequencing took place on an Illumina HiSeq 2500. To reduce PCR and sequencing biases, unique molecular identifiers were built into the TCR beta cDNA libraries. TCRdb reworked the public reads: Q25 trimming with fastp, MiXCR clone assembly, productive beta chains retained. CDR3 protein duplicates are merged, each entry listing the most common genes and DNA. The sample table records 400,000 to 500,000 distinct CDR3 sequences; more than 30% of these occur just once. Around 8% of the sample is taken by the ten largest. The sample consisted of blood. The source is a girl under 10 years old with multiple sclerosis.

The gene calls are TRBV29-1 and TRBJ2-3; possibly TRBD1 for D (5 bases). CDR1 is SQVTM, CDR2 ANQGSEA, per germline. V was pared by 6 bases and J by 6 bases, with 10 bases between. The CDR3 sequence is 11 residues long. CDR3 sequence: CSVVKGDTQYF. Here the CDR3 DNA reads TGCAGCGTCGTAAAGGGGGATACGCAGTATTTT.

This clonotype has only a few counts. The rearrangement uses TRBV29-1 and TRBJ1-1, with D perhaps TRBD1 (6 bases). CDR1 is SQVTM and CDR2 is ANQGSEA in the germline V gene. The length of the CDR3 is 14 residues. The V gene lost 1 base and the J gene lost 5 bases, with 14 bases spanning the gap. The CDR3 reads CSVEGGTGRTEAFF. The CDR3 DNA reads TGCAGCGTTGAAGGAGGAACAGGGAGGACTGAAGCTTTCTTT.

This chain uses TRBV5-1 with TRBJ2-2, with 7 bases identical to TRBD2. CDR1 and CDR2 from the germline V gene are SGHRS and YFSETQ. CDR3 size: 16 residues. J lost 2 bases, V lost 4 bases, and 8 bases had no gene match. CDR3 sequence: CASSLTGTINTGELFF. CDR3 DNA: TGCGCCAGCAGCCTAACCGGGACTATCAACACCGGGGAGCTGTTTTTT.

The gene calls are TRBV6-2 or TRBV6-3 and TRBJ2-4, with 12 nucleotides matching TRBD1. The better agreement between TRBJ2-5 and the DNA end casts doubt on the J call. This CDR3 comprises 17 residues. The V gene's germline CDR1 is MNHEY and CDR2 SVGEGT. CDR3 residues: CASSSGGQGALRETQYF. The CDR3 DNA reads TGTGCCAGCAGCTCCGGGGGACAGGGGGCGCTTCGGGAGACCCAGTACTTC.

The V gene is TRBV28, the J gene TRBJ2-5; D is undetermined. The tail of the sequence fits TRBJ2-7 better, so the J call may be wrong. CDR3 length: 15 residues. Germline CDR1 and CDR2: MDHEN and SYDVKM. The CDR3 sequence is CASSFKPGSAVEQYF. The CDR3, as DNA: TGTGCCAGCAGTTTCAAACCCGGGTCCGCGGTCGAGCAGTACTTC.

The chain couples TRBV27 to TRBJ2-5; unclear D gene. The CDR3 consists of 14 residues. In germline, CDR1 is MNHEY, CDR2 SMNVEV (reference sequence). V was shortened by 7 bases and J by 5 bases, with 17 bases between the two germline ends. Here the CDR3 reads CASTPLGNAETQYF. As DNA, the CDR3 is TGTGCCAGCACCCCGTTAGGGAACGCGGAGACCCAGTACTTC.

This clonotype was seen a few times. CDR3 coding DNA: TGTGCCATCAGTGGGGCTAGCGGGCCCTCGGATACGCAGTATTTT. Protein sequence: CAISGASGPSDTQYF. This chain joins TRBV10-3 and TRBJ2-3; 8 bases are shared with TRBD2. V trimming: 4 bases; J trimming: 6 bases; junction bases outside the gene matches: 9. Germline assignment: CDR1 ENHRY and CDR2 SYGVKD. The CDR3 runs 15 residues.

This clonotype was picked up a small number of times. The chain is built from TRBV7-2 and TRBJ1-4; 9 bases align to TRBD1. The CDR3 loop spans 14 amino acids. The trim removed 5 bases at V and 7 bases at J, leaving 5 bases unmatched. Germline V CDR1 and CDR2: SGHTA, FQGNSA. CDR3 nucleotide sequence: TGTGCCAGCAGCATTGACAGGGGGGGTGAAAAACTGTTTTTT. Amino acid sequence: CASSIDRGGEKLFF.

V and J are TRBV29-1 and TRBJ1-2, with 9 bases lining up with TRBD1. CDR1 and CDR2 (germline): SQVTM, ANQGSEA. V trimming: 6 bases; J trimming: 6 bases; junction bases outside the gene matches: 17. This CDR3 comprises 16 residues. CDR3 protein: CSVAGDRVRLFDGYTF. As DNA, the CDR3 is TGCAGCGTGGCCGGGGACAGGGTTAGGCTCTTCGATGGCTACACCTTC. Full variable domain (outside the CDR3, taken from reference TRBV29-1 and TRBJ1-2): SAVISQKPSRDICQRGTSLTIQCQVDSQVTMMFWYRQQPGQSLTLIATANQGSEATYESGFVIDKFPISRPNLTFSTLTVSNMSPEDSSIYLCSVAGDRVRLFDGYTFGSGTRLTVV.

V gene TRBV7-2 combines with J gene TRBJ2-7; D gene ambiguous. Germline assignment: CDR1 SGHTA and CDR2 FQGNSA. The CDR3 runs 16 residues. The germline V and J ends were trimmed by 3 bases and 2 bases, with 17 bases remaining between them. The CDR3 nucleotides are TGTGCCAGCAGCTTCTCCTCCGGGCCCGCGGCCTACGAGCAGTACTTC. Protein: CASSFSSGPAAYEQYF.

This clonotype was counted a few times. The chain couples TRBV5-1 to TRBJ2-4; D possibly corresponds to TRBD2 (7 bases). CDR3 size: 13 residues. Germline V gene data show CDR1 as SGHRS and CDR2 as YFSETQ. V lost 3 bases to trimming and J lost 5 bases, with 9 bases between them. CDR3 amino acids: CASSWEGENIQYF. CDR3 nucleotides: TGCGCCAGCAGCTGGGAGGGGGAAAACATTCAGTACTTC.

This clonotype was recorded a few times. The chain carries TRBV5-1 and TRBJ2-5; possibly TRBD2 for D (5 bases). Looked up from germline, CDR1 is SGHRS and CDR2 is YFSETQ. This CDR3 is 14 amino acids long. The germline V and J ends were trimmed by 3 bases and 5 bases, with 14 bases remaining between them. The CDR3 DNA is TGCGCCAGCAGCTGGTTAGAGGGTTTGGAGACCCAGTACTTC. Its protein is CASSWLEGLETQYF.

The chain carries TRBV3-1 and TRBJ2-7; 7 bases fit TRBD1. V trimming: 3 bases; J trimming: 4 bases; junction bases outside the gene matches: 6. Germline CDR1 is LGHDT and CDR2 is YNNKEL (reference sequence). The CDR3 sequence is 14 residues long. DNA for the CDR3: TGTGCCAGCAGCCAGACCTCGACAGGGTACGAGCAGTACTTC. The encoded protein is CASSQTSTGYEQYF.

This clonotype occurred a few times. This chain joins TRBV20-1 and TRBJ2-1; D might be TRBD1 (6 bases). The tail of the sequence fits TRBJ2-7 better, so the J call may be wrong. CDR3 length: 12 amino acids. CDR1 is DFQATT and CDR2 is SNEGSKA in the germline V gene (reference sequence). The CDR3, as DNA: TGCAGTGCTAGAGAGGACAGCTACGAGCAGTACTTC. Encoded protein: CSAREDSYEQYF.

This clonotype was picked up a small number of times. This rearrangement joins TRBV6-5 to TRBJ2-1; 10 bases are a match to TRBD2. Germline V gene data show CDR1 as MNHEY and CDR2 as SVGAGI. The length of the CDR3 is 16 residues. With V trimmed by 0 bases and J by 4 bases, 3 bases remained unmatched. The CDR3 DNA follows: TGTGCCAGCAGTTACTCACTAGCGGGACCATACAATGAGCAGTTCTTC. Translated: CASSYSLAGPYNEQFF.

The chain combines TRBV12-3 or TRBV12-4 with TRBJ2-3; the match to TRBD1 covers 8 bases. V was pared by 6 bases and J by 0 bases, with 17 bases of the junction left unmatched. This CDR3 spans 19 amino acids. The CDR3 nucleotides read TGTGCCAGCAGCCCCCCCCGACAGGGGCTCAACCCGAGCACAGATACGCAGTATTTT. Translating it yields CASSPPRQGLNPSTDTQYF.

This sequence joins TRBV3-1 and TRBJ2-1; 8 positions agree with TRBD1. The J call may not be correct, given that the DNA end is closer to TRBJ2-7. CDR3 length: 18 residues. Looked up from germline, CDR1 is LGHDT and CDR2 is YNNKEL (reference sequence). The CDR3 loop reads CASSQEDRVYNPYNEQYF. In nucleotides, the CDR3 is TGTGCCAGCAGCCAAGAGGACAGGGTGTATAACCCCTACAATGAGCAGTACTTC.

This clonotype appeared many times. The rearrangement links TRBV20-1 to TRBJ2-1, with D maybe TRBD2 (5 bases). Germline values: CDR1 DFQATT, CDR2 SNEGSKA (reference sequence). V gave up 4 bases and J gave up 11 bases, with 27 bases separating them. The CDR3 is 16 amino acids. CDR3: CSANSLEHTLPTQQFF. DNA of the CDR3: TGCAGTGCTAATTCACTAGAGCACACGCTCCCTACTCAGCAGTTCTTC.

The chain recombines TRBV12-5 with TRBJ1-1; D unresolved. This CDR3 has 13 residues. Germline V CDR1 and CDR2: LGHNT, FRNRAP. Trimming removed 3 bases from V and 0 bases from J, with 5 bases in between. The CDR3 protein is CASGLLVNTEAFF. For the CDR3, the DNA is TGTGCTAGTGGTTTATTGGTGAACACTGAAGCTTTCTTT.

The count of this clonotype is one. The V gene is TRBV3-1, the J gene TRBJ2-1; 12 bases line up with TRBD2. The J segment lost 7 bases and the V segment lost 2 bases, leaving 9 bases of the junction unmatched. Looked up from germline, CDR1 is LGHDT and CDR2 is YNNKEL (reference sequence). The CDR3 is 17 residues long. The CDR3: CASSQQIGLAGPNEQFF. In DNA, the CDR3 is TGTGCCAGCAGCCAACAGATCGGACTAGCGGGACCGAATGAGCAGTTCTTC.

The chain links TRBV7-3 to TRBJ1-5; D is unclear. CDR3 length: 16 residues. Trimming took 0 bases from V and 3 from J, leaving 12 bases between them. Per germline, CDR1 SGHTA and CDR2 FQGTGA. CDR3 coding DNA: TGTGCCAGCAGCTTAACTGGCAAAAAGGACAATCAGCCCCAGCATTTT. The encoded protein is CASSLTGKKDNQPQHF.

The chain has TRBV5-1 and TRBJ2-7; D unresolved. The CDR3 has 14 amino acids. Trimming removed 0 bases at V and 1 base at J, with 8 bases between. Germline CDR1 is SGHRS and CDR2 is YFSETQ. CDR3: CASSLAAHSYEQYF. The CDR3 DNA is TGCGCCAGCAGCTTGGCCGCCCATTCCTACGAGCAGTACTTC. Looking up the rest from reference TRBV5-1 and TRBJ2-7 gives the full variable domain: KAGVTQTPRYLIKTRGQQVTLSCSPISGHRSVSWYQQTPGQGLQFLFEYFSETQRNKGNFPGRFSGRQFSNSRSEMNVSTLELGDSALYLCASSLAAHSYEQYFGPGTRLTVT.

The chain links TRBV7-8 to TRBJ2-4; 8 nucleotides agree with TRBD2. The germline CDR1 and CDR2 sequences are SGHVS and FQNEAQ. V lost 5 bases, J lost 2 bases, and 5 bases stayed unmatched. The CDR3 runs to 15 residues. The DNA of the CDR3 is TGTGCCAGCAGCGAGACTAGCGTAACCAAAAACATTCAGTACTTC. Amino acids: CASSETSVTKNIQYF. Using reference TRBV7-8 and TRBJ2-4 for the parts outside the CDR3, the full variable domain is GAGVSQSPRYKVAKRGQDVALRCDPISGHVSLFWYQQALGQGPEFLTYFQNEAQLDKSGLPSDRFFAERPEGSVSTLKIQRTQQEDSAVYLCASSETSVTKNIQYFGAGTRLSVL.

This sequence joins TRBV7-9 and TRBJ2-1; 8 bases align to TRBD2. Germline-derived CDR1 and CDR2 are SEHNR and FQNEAQ (reference sequence). The CDR3 consists of 17 residues. J was trimmed by 7 bases and V by 5 bases; bases with no gene match: 16. The CDR3 DNA is TGTGCCAGCAGCCCCCCCTACGGCGGGAGGTGGGGTAATGAGCAGTTCTTC. Amino acid sequence: CASSPPYGGRWGNEQFF. The entire variable domain, with the rest obtained from reference TRBV7-9 and TRBJ2-1, is as follows: DTGVSQNPRHKITKRGQNVTFRCDPISEHNRLYWYRQTLGQGPEFLTYFQNEAQLEKSRLLSDRFSAERPKGSFSTLEIQRTEQGDSAMYLCASSPPYGGRWGNEQFFGPGTRLTVL.